These 32 T cell receptor beta chains were sequenced from one sample in a study of control samples from healthy donors and cancer patients. Repertoires were generated with immunoSEQ multiplex PCR, while TCRdb's copy carries only in-frame clones and drops some. The sample lists tens of thousands of clones, approximately 91% occurring once. The sample comprised PBMCs. Every receptor here comes from a woman in her fifties or sixties with colorectal cancer.

Comment on this clone: The same CDR3 can be traced to other DNA sequences in this sample. The rearrangement links TRBV12-3 or TRBV12-4 to TRBJ2-3; D is uncertain. The CDR3 spans 12 residues. Deletions cut 3 bases from V and 0 bases from J, with 1 base between. CDR3 sequence reads: CASSFSTDTQYF. The CDR3 region has the DNA TGTGCCAGCAGTTTTAGCACAGATACGCAGTATTTT.

The chain carries TRBV24-1 and TRBJ2-3, with 7 bases matching TRBD2. J gave up 0 bases and V 5 bases, and 4 bases lay outside the gene matches. Germline-derived CDR1 and CDR2 are KGHDR and SFDVKD. CDR3 length: 15 amino acids. Here the CDR3 DNA reads TGTGCCACCAGTGGCGGGGGTATCAGCACAGATACGCAGTATTTT. Its protein is CATSGGGISTDTQYF.

The chain carries TRBV19 and TRBJ1-1, with a possible D match to TRBD1 (5 bases). V was cut by 3 bases and J by 7 bases, with 12 bases left in between. Germline lookup yields CDR1 LNHDA and CDR2 SQIVND (reference sequence). The CDR3 contains 13 residues. The CDR3 bases are TGTGCCAGTAGTATCCAAGACAGAGTTGAAGCTTTCTTT. This encodes CASSIQDRVEAFF.

The rearrangement uses TRBV18 and TRBJ2-3, with D hard to call. CDR3 length: 13 amino acids. The V end lost 0 bases, the J end lost 4 bases, and 5 bases lay between the germline ends. Germline CDR1 is KGHSH and CDR2 is LQKENI. CDR3 coding DNA: TGTGCCAGCTCACCACCGGTCGCAGATACGCAGTATTTT. This sequence encodes CASSPPVADTQYF.

The chain carries TRBV3-1 (or the pseudogene TRBV3-2) and TRBJ1-2, with D possibly TRBD1 on 5 matching bases. CDR1 and CDR2 from the germline V gene are LGHDT and YNNKEL (reference sequence). The V end lost 0 bases, the J end lost 2 bases, and 16 bases lay between the germline ends. This CDR3 contains 17 residues. CDR3 sequence (DNA): TGTGCCAGCAGCCAAGAATCGGGGGGGAGGCGGAACTATGGCTACACCTTC. Translating it yields CASSQESGGRRNYGYTF.

The J gene is TRBJ2-3, the V gene TRBV6-5; D gene uncertain. The CDR3 length is 14 residues. Trimming stripped 6 bases from V and 2 bases from J, with 12 bases between. The germline V gene has CDR1 MNHEY and CDR2 SVGAGI. CDR3 sequence: CASSLLEVTDTQYF. The CDR3 DNA reads TGTGCCAGCAGCCTATTAGAGGTCACAGATACGCAGTATTTT.

The V gene is TRBV19, the J gene TRBJ2-5; D perhaps matches TRBD2 (6 bases). Between the trimmed V and J ends, which lost 9 bases and 4 bases, there was a span of 9 bases. From germline, CDR1 is LNHDA and CDR2 SQIVND (reference sequence). This CDR3 region has 11 residues. CDR3 region: CASKEGETQYF. CDR3 nucleotide sequence: TGTGCCAGCAAGGAGGGAGAGACCCAGTACTTC.

This sequence joins TRBV5-5 and TRBJ2-5; no clear D gene. The CDR3 is 14 amino acids. V lost 1 base, J lost 5 bases, and 12 bases lay in between. Germline assignment: CDR1 SGHKS and CDR2 YYEKEE (reference sequence). CDR3 residues: CASSLQRAEETQYF. In nucleotides, the CDR3 is TGTGCCAGCAGCTTGCAAAGAGCAGAGGAGACCCAGTACTTC.

The V gene is TRBV7-2, the J gene TRBJ2-7, with D hard to call. The CDR3 loop spans 13 amino acids. Germline loops: CDR1 SGHTA, CDR2 FQGNSA. Trimming stripped 1 base from V and 2 bases from J, with 6 bases between. The CDR3 protein is CASSLDRTYEQYV. The CDR3 DNA follows: TGTGCCAGCAGCTTAGACCGGACCTACGAGCAGTACGTC.

This sequence joins TRBV2 and TRBJ2-1; D gene ambiguous. Trimming removed 3 bases at V and 0 bases at J, with 15 bases between. The germline V gene encodes CDR1 SNHLY and CDR2 FYNNEI. The CDR3 is made up of 17 amino acids. The CDR3: CASSDYQASSSYNEQFF. Here the CDR3 DNA reads TGTGCCAGCAGTGACTACCAGGCTTCTAGCTCCTACAATGAGCAGTTCTTC.

This rearrangement joins TRBV20-1 to TRBJ1-1; D may be TRBD1 (6 bases). V shed 6 bases and J shed 11 bases, with 16 bases lying between them. The CDR3 is 11 amino acids. Per germline, CDR1 DFQATT and CDR2 SNEGSKA (reference sequence). Here the CDR3 DNA reads TGCAGTGCAGGGGACTCAGGGGACGCTTTCTTT. It translates to CSAGDSGDAFF.

The rearrangement links TRBV7-9 to TRBJ2-5; D could derive from TRBD1 or TRBD2 (5 bases each). CDR3 length equals 17 residues. Germline loops: CDR1 SEHNR, CDR2 FQNEAQ (reference sequence). The V gene lost 5 bases and the J gene lost 1 base, with 20 bases spanning the gap. The CDR3 DNA sequence: TGTGCCAGCAGCCCGACTACGATCCGGGACGGCCAAGAGACCCAGTACTTC. Its translation: CASSPTTIRDGQETQYF.

V and J are TRBV5-1 and TRBJ2-1; D perhaps matches TRBD2 (5 bases). CDR1 SGHRS and CDR2 YFSETQ come from the germline V gene. The CDR3 length is 12 residues. With 4 bases removed from V and 8 bases from J, the gap between germline ends came to 10 bases. The CDR3 is CASSPTDYEQFF. The DNA of the CDR3 is TGCGCCAGCAGCCCGACGGACTATGAGCAGTTCTTC. Based on the CDR3 plus reference TRBV5-1 and TRBJ2-1, the full variable domain is KAGVTQTPRYLIKTRGQQVTLSCSPISGHRSVSWYQQTPGQGLQFLFEYFSETQRNKGNFPGRFSGRQFSNSRSEMNVSTLELGDSALYLCASSPTDYEQFFGPGTRLTVL.

V and J are TRBV19 and TRBJ1-4; 7 bases line up with TRBD1. Germline V gene lookup returns CDR1 LNHDA and CDR2 SQIVND (reference sequence). V gave up 7 bases and J gave up 8 bases; unmatched junction bases: 10. There are 14 residues in the CDR3. The CDR3 DNA sequence: TGTGCCAGTAATCCGGGACAGAGGGGGGAAAAACTGTTTTTT. Translation gives CASNPGQRGEKLFF.

This clone has just one count. The gene calls are TRBV29-1 and TRBJ2-2; 10 bases fit TRBD2. J lost 1 base, V lost 7 bases, and 6 bases had no gene match. CDR1 is SQVTM, CDR2 ANQGSEA, per germline. This CDR3 comprises 15 residues. CDR3 coding DNA: TGCAGCGCCCGAAGCGGGGGGGAGAACACCGGGGAGCTGTTTTTT. It specifies CSARSGGENTGELFF.

This chain connects TRBV6-2 or TRBV6-3 to TRBJ1-2, with D perhaps matching TRBD1 (5 bases). This CDR3 contains 16 residues. CDR1 MNHEY and CDR2 SVGEGT come from the germline V gene. V gave up 2 bases and J gave up 0 bases, with 13 bases separating them. DNA for the CDR3: TGTGCCAGCAGTTACAGCGGGACCCTAGCTAACTATGGCTACACCTTC. This codes for CASSYSGTLANYGYTF.

The table lists this clone with a few counts. V usage is TRBV27 and J usage is TRBJ2-5; 7 nucleotides line up with TRBD2. This CDR3 contains 17 residues. Germline V gene lookup returns CDR1 MNHEY and CDR2 SMNVEV (reference sequence). V lost 9 bases to trimming and J lost 5 bases; unmatched junction nucleotides: 21. The CDR3 DNA reads as TGTGCCAGTGGGCCCCCCCCAATGGTAGGGAGGGAGGAGACCCAGTACTTC. It is translated as CASGPPPMVGREETQYF.

The J gene is TRBJ1-6, the V gene TRBV30, with no clear D. Germline assignment: CDR1 GTSNPN and CDR2 SVGIG (reference sequence). The CDR3 spans 15 residues. V was clipped by 1 base and J by 7 bases, with 14 bases between them. CDR3 protein: CAWSASSSFNSPLHF. The CDR3 region has the DNA TGTGCCTGGAGTGCGTCCTCAAGTTTCAATTCACCCCTCCACTTT. Together with reference TRBV30 and TRBJ1-6, the CDR3 gives the full variable domain: SQTIHQWPATLVQPVGSPLSLECTVEGTSNPNLYWYRQAAGRGLQLLFYSVGIGQISSEVPQNLSASRPQDRQFILSSKKLLLSDSGFYLCAWSASSSFNSPLHFGNGTRLTVT.

The chain has TRBV7-2 and TRBJ1-5; 8 bases line up with TRBD1. This CDR3 has 16 residues. Germline V gene lookup returns CDR1 SGHTA and CDR2 FQGNSA. J gave up 2 bases and V 1 base, and 4 bases lay outside the gene matches. The CDR3, as DNA: TGTGCCAGCAGCTTAGAGGTGACAGGGGGCAATCAGCCCCAGCATTTT. It codes for CASSLEVTGGNQPQHF.

The chain uses TRBV3-1 (or the pseudogene TRBV3-2) and TRBJ1-5; maybe TRBD1 (5 bases). CDR3 size: 14 residues. V lost 4 bases to trimming and J lost 4 bases, with 11 bases between them. CDR1 is LGHDT and CDR2 is YNNKEL in the germline V gene (reference sequence). The CDR3 loop is CASSRQGVNQPQHF. Here the CDR3 DNA reads TGTGCCAGCAGCCGCCAGGGAGTGAATCAGCCCCAGCATTTT.

V and J are TRBV18 and TRBJ1-4; unclear D gene. Germline V gene lookup returns CDR1 KGHSH and CDR2 LQKENI. V was clipped by 3 bases and J by 10 bases, with 12 bases between them. CDR3 size: 13 residues. In DNA, the CDR3 is TGTGCCAGCTCACCCCAAGAAGGCGGAAAACTGTTTTTT. Translating it yields CASSPQEGGKLFF.

The rearrangement joins TRBV4-3 to TRBJ1-4, with TRBD1 as a possible D gene (5 bases). The length of the CDR3 is 15 residues. V was trimmed by 1 base and J by 5 bases, leaving 11 bases between them. Germline CDR1 and CDR2: LGHNA and YSLEER. CDR3 DNA: TGCGCCAGCAGCCAAGCCGGGGGTCCCAATGAAAAACTGTTTTTT. Amino acids: CASSQAGGPNEKLFF.

The CDR3 region is CASSLAGDENTEAFF. The DNA for the CDR3 is TGCGCCAGCAGCTTGGCAGGGGATGAGAACACTGAAGCTTTCTTT. The chain carries TRBV5-1 and TRBJ1-1; possible D gene TRBD1, 6 bases. Deletions cut 0 bases from V and 1 base from J, with 10 bases between. The germline CDR1 and CDR2 sequences are SGHRS and YFSETQ. The CDR3 is 15 amino acids.

As regards this clone: Mismatch with germline at one junction end may stem from a read error. The genes are TRBV6-2 or TRBV6-3 and TRBJ2-6; D is possibly TRBD1 (5 bases). CDR1 and CDR2 (germline): MNHEY, SVGEGT. This CDR3 region has 17 residues. In nucleotides, the CDR3 is TGTGCCAGCAGCCCTCGGGCCCTAATTTCTGGGGCCAACGTCCTGGCTTTC. It is translated as CASSPRALISGANVLAF.

The chain uses TRBV7-9 and TRBJ1-1; D remains ambiguous. Trimming took off 0 bases at V and 4 bases at J, with 3 bases between the two ends. CDR1 is SEHNR, CDR2 FQNEAQ, per germline (reference sequence). CDR3 length equals 12 residues. The CDR3 coding sequence is TGTGCCAGCAGCTTAGCGAGCACTGAAGCTTTCTTT. Encoded protein: CASSLASTEAFF.

The chain links TRBV15 to TRBJ2-2, with no clear D. Trimming stripped 2 bases from V and 1 base from J, with 5 bases between. This CDR3 has 14 residues. From germline, CDR1 is LNHNV and CDR2 YYDKDF (reference sequence). As DNA, the CDR3 is TGTGCCACCAGCAGACAATTGAACACCGGGGAGCTGTTTTTT. It translates to CATSRQLNTGELFF.

This chain links TRBV5-1 with TRBJ1-2; the D gene is possibly TRBD1 (5 bases). Germline V lookup: CDR1 SGHRS, CDR2 YFSETQ. This CDR3 comprises 14 residues. The ends were cut back, 4 bases at V and 6 bases at J, with 16 bases in the middle. CDR3 in DNA: TGCGCCAGCAGCAGAGACAGAGGAACGGATGGCTACACCTTC. As protein: CASSRDRGTDGYTF.

This clone appeared a single time. This sequence joins TRBV12-5 and TRBJ2-3; no clear D gene. The V gene lost 4 bases and the J gene lost 6 bases, with 14 bases spanning the gap. Germline values: CDR1 LGHNT, CDR2 FRNRAP. The CDR3 totals 14 residues. CDR3 in DNA: TGTGCTAGTGGTTCGGACCCCGCATCGGATACGCAGTATTTT. Its translation: CASGSDPASDTQYF.

The V call is TRBV7-2, the J call TRBJ1-6; D uncertain. The germline gives CDR1 SGHTA, CDR2 FQGNSA. This CDR3 has 16 amino acids. Trimming stripped 5 bases from V and 5 bases from J, with 16 bases between. CDR3 loop: CASSVVLGSNNSPLHF. CDR3 in DNA: TGTGCCAGCAGCGTCGTTCTGGGGAGTAATAATTCACCCCTCCACTTT. The whole variable domain, remainder taken from reference TRBV7-2 and TRBJ1-6, is GAGVSQSPSNKVTEKGKDVELRCDPISGHTALYWYRQSLGQGLEFLIYFQGNSAPDKSGLPSDRFSAERTGGSVSTLTIQRTQQEDSAVYLCASSVVLGSNNSPLHFGNGTRLTVT.

The count of this clone is one. The rearrangement uses TRBV7-2 and TRBJ2-3; the match to TRBD2 covers 9 bases. CDR1 is SGHTA and CDR2 is FQGNSA in the germline V gene. V lost 5 bases, J lost 5 bases, and 11 bases stayed unmatched. The CDR3 covers 16 residues. CDR3 protein: CASSERGGGAGDTQYF. CDR3 sequence (DNA): TGTGCCAGCAGCGAGCGGGGCGGGGGGGCCGGAGATACGCAGTATTTT. Drawing the rest from reference TRBV7-2 and TRBJ2-3, the complete variable domain is GAGVSQSPSNKVTEKGKDVELRCDPISGHTALYWYRQSLGQGLEFLIYFQGNSAPDKSGLPSDRFSAERTGGSVSTLTIQRTQQEDSAVYLCASSERGGGAGDTQYFGPGTRLTVL.

The gene calls are TRBV19 and TRBJ2-2, with D maybe TRBD2 (6 bases). The CDR3 sequence is 15 residues long. Germline lookup yields CDR1 LNHDA and CDR2 SQIVND (reference sequence). V shed 5 bases and J shed 5 bases, with 15 bases lying between them. CDR3 sequence: CASSPPGRGTGELFF. In DNA form, the CDR3 reads TGTGCCAGTAGTCCCCCTGGCCGGGGGACCGGGGAGCTGTTTTTT.

The chain employs TRBV7-8 and TRBJ1-5; D is unresolved. The CDR3 runs 14 residues. Germline V gene data show CDR1 as SGHVS and CDR2 as FQNEAQ. Trimming took off 5 bases at V and 3 bases at J, with 11 bases between the two ends. The CDR3 loop is CASSRWEANQPQHF. The CDR3 DNA follows: TGTGCCAGCAGCCGGTGGGAGGCCAATCAGCCCCAGCATTTT.